Listed below are T cell receptor beta chains from one sample, sequenced in a study of OX40 agonist ivuxolimab in advanced cancers. Only in-frame clones appear in the TCRdb table, and some are missing; sequencing was by immunoSEQ multiplex PCR. Among around 62,000 clones listed, roughly 88% were seen once. Sequences were derived from CD4+ or CD8+ T cells sorted from blood, sampled in a trial of the OX40 agonist ivuxolimab. The origin of the receptors is an adult with an advanced solid tumor such as melanoma, head and neck, liver or kidney cancer. Each CDR3 is given with its conserved first and last residue. The D gene is left open where the match is weak.

cdr3_aa j_call d_call v_call
CASSKQGSSGYTF TRBJ1-2 - TRBV28
CASSRRTPGKETQYF TRBJ2-5 - TRBV5-6
CASSRAAGASETQYF TRBJ2-5 TRBD2 TRBV11-3
CASSLGGGGSWADTQYF TRBJ2-3 - TRBV7-2
CASGPNQPQHF TRBJ1-5 - TRBV6-6
CASRGETQYF TRBJ2-5 - TRBV28
CASSPGTGRSGANVLTF TRBJ2-6 TRBD1 TRBV5-1
CASSPRRDRVYETQYF TRBJ2-5 TRBD1 TRBV7-8
CASSLALGDSPLHF TRBJ1-6 - TRBV7-9
CASSDFQVRRNEQFF TRBJ2-1 - TRBV6-1
CASSKGQGSGNTIYF TRBJ1-3 TRBD1 TRBV5-1
CATSRDGQGSYTGELFF TRBJ2-2 - TRBV15
CASSLHSELFF TRBJ1-1 - TRBV7-2
CASSLASSYGYTF TRBJ1-2 - TRBV7-9
CASSLKLYPLGELFF TRBJ1-4 - TRBV28
CASSLRENSAYEQYF TRBJ2-7 - TRBV11-3
CASSLRPGRSYNEQFF TRBJ2-1 TRBD2 TRBV11-1
CASSFREGAYEQYF TRBJ2-7 TRBD1 TRBV27
CASRDGAPFGYTF TRBJ1-2 - TRBV7-9
CASSAHYEQYF TRBJ2-7 - TRBV11-2
CASSTGEETQYF TRBJ2-5 - TRBV5-1
CSVGFSPSYEQYF TRBJ2-7 - TRBV29-1
CASSQGTEAFF TRBJ1-1 - TRBV6-5
CSVEGEDRGGSYTF TRBJ1-2 - TRBV29-1
CASSSPMSYGYTF TRBJ1-2 - TRBV7-2
CASSPQGFMEQYF TRBJ2-7 TRBD1 TRBV6-1
CASSDPRVAEKLFF TRBJ1-4 - TRBV6-1
CAIRGTGSHQPQHF TRBJ1-5 TRBD1 TRBV10-3
CASSGTSGRAMNEQFF TRBJ2-1 TRBD2 TRBV28
CASRPGQGGVRGEAFF TRBJ1-1 TRBD1 TRBV7-8
CASSLGQGRHEQYF TRBJ2-7 - TRBV7-2
CASSPGQAGGYGYTF TRBJ1-2 TRBD1 TRBV7-9
CASTLGGGPGETQYF TRBJ2-5 - TRBV2
CASGTSGRGNTQYF TRBJ2-3 TRBD2 TRBV5-4
CASSETGSNTEAFF TRBJ1-1 - TRBV2
CASRTQGAGVAFF TRBJ1-1 TRBD1 TRBV28
CASRRARDADTQYF TRBJ2-3 - TRBV6-1
CASSSARGDTQYF TRBJ2-3 TRBD1 TRBV5-1
CASSQGYGTGSTGELFF TRBJ2-2 TRBD1 TRBV14
CASSPGQGGNEKLFF TRBJ1-4 TRBD1 TRBV7-7
CSARPTAEAFF TRBJ1-1 - TRBV20-1
CASSQLAGGNEQFF TRBJ2-1 TRBD2 TRBV5-5
CASSPGGSGSYNEQFF TRBJ2-1 TRBD2 TRBV18
CASPGSCTDTQYF TRBJ2-3 - TRBV7-2
CASSLAPSYGYTF TRBJ1-2 - TRBV11-2
CATSRDAVNRAEEQYF TRBJ2-7 - TRBV15
CASSGGTSAITYEQYF TRBJ2-7 TRBD2 TRBV19
CASSPIAGDQETQYF TRBJ2-5 TRBD2 TRBV7-3
CATSRAGGGAGANVLTF TRBJ2-6 - TRBV15
CASRFPNSPPTNEKLFF TRBJ1-4 - TRBV12-2
CASSPGLAGVDEQYF TRBJ2-7 TRBD2 TRBV5-1
CASSRGGSNEKLFF TRBJ1-4 TRBD1 TRBV28
CASSLPADNEQFF TRBJ2-1 - TRBV5-4
CASSHGTLSYEQYF TRBJ2-7 - TRBV11-2
CASSHPWGKLFF TRBJ1-4 - TRBV11-3
CASGTGDYGYTF TRBJ1-2 TRBD1 TRBV28
CASSNSGVGYGYTF TRBJ1-2 - TRBV7-9
CASSIVQGSYNEQFF TRBJ2-1 - TRBV19
CASSLRQGPGELFF TRBJ2-2 TRBD1 TRBV11-1